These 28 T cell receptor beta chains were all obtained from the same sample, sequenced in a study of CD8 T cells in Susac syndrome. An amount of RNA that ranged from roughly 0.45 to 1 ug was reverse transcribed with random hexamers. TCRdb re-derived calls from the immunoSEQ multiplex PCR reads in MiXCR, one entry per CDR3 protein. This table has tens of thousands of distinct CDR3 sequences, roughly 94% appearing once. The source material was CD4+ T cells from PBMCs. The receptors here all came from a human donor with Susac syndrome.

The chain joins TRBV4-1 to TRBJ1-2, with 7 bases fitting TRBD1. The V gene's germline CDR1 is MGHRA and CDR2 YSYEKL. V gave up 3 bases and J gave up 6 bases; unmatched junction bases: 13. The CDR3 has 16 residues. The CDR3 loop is CASSHPRLQGNHGYTF. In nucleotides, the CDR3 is TGCGCCAGCAGCCACCCTAGACTACAGGGGAACCATGGCTACACCTTC.

The CDR3 loop reads CASGLVLSRANEQFF. CDR3 nucleotide sequence: TGTGCTAGTGGTTTGGTACTATCCAGGGCCAATGAGCAGTTCTTC. The rearrangement links TRBV12-5 to TRBJ2-1, with D possibly being TRBD1 (5 bases). Trimming removed 0 bases at V and 6 bases at J, with 12 bases between. CDR1 and CDR2 (germline): LGHNT, FRNRAP. The CDR3 contains 15 residues.

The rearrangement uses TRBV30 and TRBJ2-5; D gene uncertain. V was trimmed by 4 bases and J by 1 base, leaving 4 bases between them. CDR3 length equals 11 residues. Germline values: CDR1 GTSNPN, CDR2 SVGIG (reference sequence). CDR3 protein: CAWNSQETQYF. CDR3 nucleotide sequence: TGTGCCTGGAACAGCCAAGAGACCCAGTACTTC.

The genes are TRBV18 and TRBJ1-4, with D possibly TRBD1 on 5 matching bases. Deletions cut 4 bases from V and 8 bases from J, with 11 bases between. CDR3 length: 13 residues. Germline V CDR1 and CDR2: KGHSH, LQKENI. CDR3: CASSLRDGEKLFF. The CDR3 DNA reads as TGTGCCAGCTCACTACGGGACGGAGAAAAACTGTTTTTT.

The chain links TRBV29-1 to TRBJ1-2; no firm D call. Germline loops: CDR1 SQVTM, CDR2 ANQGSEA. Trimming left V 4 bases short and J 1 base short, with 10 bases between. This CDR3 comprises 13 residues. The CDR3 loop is CSVGGLGNYGYTF. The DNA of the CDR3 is TGCAGCGTTGGGGGTTTGGGTAACTATGGCTACACCTTC.

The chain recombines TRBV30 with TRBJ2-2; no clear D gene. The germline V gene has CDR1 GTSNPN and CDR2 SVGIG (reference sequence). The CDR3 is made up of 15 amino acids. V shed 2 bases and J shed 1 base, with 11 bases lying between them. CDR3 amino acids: CAWSIKGRNTGELFF. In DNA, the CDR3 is TGTGCCTGGAGTATCAAGGGTAGGAACACCGGGGAGCTGTTTTTT.

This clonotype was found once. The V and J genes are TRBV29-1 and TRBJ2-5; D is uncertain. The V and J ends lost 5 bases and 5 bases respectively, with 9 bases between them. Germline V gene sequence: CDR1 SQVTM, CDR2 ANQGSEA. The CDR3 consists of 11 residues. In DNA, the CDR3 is TGCAGCGTTAACTTGATGGAGACCCAGTACTTC. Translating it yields CSVNLMETQYF.

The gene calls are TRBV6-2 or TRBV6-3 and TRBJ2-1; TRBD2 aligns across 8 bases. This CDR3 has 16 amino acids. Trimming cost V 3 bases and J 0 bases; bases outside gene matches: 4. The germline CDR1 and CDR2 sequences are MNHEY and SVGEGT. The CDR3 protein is CASSYSGGLSYNEQFF. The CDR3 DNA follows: TGTGCCAGCAGTTATTCGGGGGGGCTCTCCTACAATGAGCAGTTCTTC.

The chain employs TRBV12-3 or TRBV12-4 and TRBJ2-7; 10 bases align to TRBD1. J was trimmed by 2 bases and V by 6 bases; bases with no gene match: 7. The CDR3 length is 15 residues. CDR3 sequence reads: CASSPTGGHPYEQYF. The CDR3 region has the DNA TGTGCCAGCAGCCCGACAGGGGGCCACCCCTACGAGCAGTACTTC.

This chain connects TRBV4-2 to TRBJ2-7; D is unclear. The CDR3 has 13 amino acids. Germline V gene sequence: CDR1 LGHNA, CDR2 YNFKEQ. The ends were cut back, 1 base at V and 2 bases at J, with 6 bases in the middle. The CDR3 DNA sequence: TGTGCCAGCAGCCAAGCTTGGCCCTACGAGCAGTACTTC. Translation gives CASSQAWPYEQYF.

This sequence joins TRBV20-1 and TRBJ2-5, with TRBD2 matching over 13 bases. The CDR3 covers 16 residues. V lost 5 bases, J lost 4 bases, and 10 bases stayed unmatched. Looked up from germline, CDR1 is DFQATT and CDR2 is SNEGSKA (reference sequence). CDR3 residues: CSAALTSGGAGETQYF. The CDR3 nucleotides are TGCAGTGCTGCCTTAACTAGCGGGGGGGCCGGAGAGACCCAGTACTTC.

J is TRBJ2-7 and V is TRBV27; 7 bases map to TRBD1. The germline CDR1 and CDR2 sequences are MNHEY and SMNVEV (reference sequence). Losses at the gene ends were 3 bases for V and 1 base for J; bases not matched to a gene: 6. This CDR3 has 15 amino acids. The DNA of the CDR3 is TGTGCCAGCAGTTTTAAGGGGGCGTATTCCTACGAGCAGTACTTC. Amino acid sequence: CASSFKGAYSYEQYF.

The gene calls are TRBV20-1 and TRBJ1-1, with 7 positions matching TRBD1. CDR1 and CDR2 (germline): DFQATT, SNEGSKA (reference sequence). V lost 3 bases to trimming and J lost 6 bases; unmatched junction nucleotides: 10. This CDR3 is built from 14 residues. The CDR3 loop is CSARRQGLKAEAFF. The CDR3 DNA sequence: TGCAGTGCTAGGAGACAGGGTCTGAAGGCTGAAGCTTTCTTT.

The CDR3 here is CASRRRGPDTQYF. The CDR3 DNA follows: TGTGCCAGCCGTCGGCGAGGGCCAGATACGCAGTATTTT. The chain uses TRBV12-3 or TRBV12-4 and TRBJ2-3, with a weak D call TRBD2 (5 bases). Between the trimmed V and J ends, which lost 8 bases and 4 bases, there was a span of 13 bases. The CDR3 contains 13 residues.

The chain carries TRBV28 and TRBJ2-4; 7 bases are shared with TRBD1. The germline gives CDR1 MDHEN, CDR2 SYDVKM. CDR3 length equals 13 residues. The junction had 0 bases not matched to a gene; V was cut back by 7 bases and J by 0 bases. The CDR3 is CASTGGAKNIQYF. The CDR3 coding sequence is TGTGCCAGCACAGGGGGAGCCAAAAACATTCAGTACTTC. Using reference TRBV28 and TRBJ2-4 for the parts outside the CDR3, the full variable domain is DVKVTQSSRYLVKRTGEKVFLECVQDMDHENMFWYRQDPGLGLRLIYFSYDVKMKEKGDIPEGYSVSREKKERFSLILESASTNQTSMYLCASTGGAKNIQYFGAGTRLSVL.

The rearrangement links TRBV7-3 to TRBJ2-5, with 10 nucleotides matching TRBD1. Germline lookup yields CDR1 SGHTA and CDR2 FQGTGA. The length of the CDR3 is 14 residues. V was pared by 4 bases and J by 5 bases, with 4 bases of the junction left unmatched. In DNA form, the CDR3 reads TGTGCCAGCAGCTCCGACAGGGGGCGGGAGACCCAGTACTTC. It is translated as CASSSDRGRETQYF.

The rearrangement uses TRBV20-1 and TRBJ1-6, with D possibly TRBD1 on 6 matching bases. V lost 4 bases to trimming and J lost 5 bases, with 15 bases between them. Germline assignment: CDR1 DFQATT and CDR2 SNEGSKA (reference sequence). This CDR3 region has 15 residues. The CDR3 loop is CSAKNRASNNSPLHF. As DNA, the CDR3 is TGCAGTGCTAAAAACAGGGCTTCAAATAATTCACCCCTCCACTTT.

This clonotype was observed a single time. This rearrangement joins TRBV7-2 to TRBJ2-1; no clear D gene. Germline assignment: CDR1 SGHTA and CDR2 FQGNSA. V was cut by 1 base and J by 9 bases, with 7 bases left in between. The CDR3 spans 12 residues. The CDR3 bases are TGTGCCAGCAGCTTAGTAAACCGTGAGCAGTTCTTC. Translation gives CASSLVNREQFF. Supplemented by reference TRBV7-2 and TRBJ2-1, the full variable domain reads GAGVSQSPSNKVTEKGKDVELRCDPISGHTALYWYRQSLGQGLEFLIYFQGNSAPDKSGLPSDRFSAERTGGSVSTLTIQRTQQEDSAVYLCASSLVNREQFFGPGTRLTVL.

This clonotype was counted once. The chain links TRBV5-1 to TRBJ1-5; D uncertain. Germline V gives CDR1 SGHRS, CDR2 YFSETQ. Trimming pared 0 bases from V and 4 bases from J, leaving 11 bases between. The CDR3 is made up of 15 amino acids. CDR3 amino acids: CASSLVPGANQPQHF. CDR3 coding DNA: TGCGCCAGCAGCTTGGTTCCGGGAGCAAATCAGCCCCAGCATTTT.

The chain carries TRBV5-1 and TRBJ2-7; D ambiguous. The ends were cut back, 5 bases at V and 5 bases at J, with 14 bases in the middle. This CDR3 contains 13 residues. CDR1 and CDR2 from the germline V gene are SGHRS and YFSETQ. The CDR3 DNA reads TGCGCCAGCAGTCCTTCGTCTGGGCACGAGCAGTACTTC. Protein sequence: CASSPSSGHEQYF.

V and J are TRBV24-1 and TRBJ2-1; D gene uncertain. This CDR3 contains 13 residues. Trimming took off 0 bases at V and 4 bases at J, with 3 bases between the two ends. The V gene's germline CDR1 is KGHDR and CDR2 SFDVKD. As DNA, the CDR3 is TGTGCCACCAGTGATTTGGGATACAATGAGCAGTTCTTC. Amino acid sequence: CATSDLGYNEQFF.

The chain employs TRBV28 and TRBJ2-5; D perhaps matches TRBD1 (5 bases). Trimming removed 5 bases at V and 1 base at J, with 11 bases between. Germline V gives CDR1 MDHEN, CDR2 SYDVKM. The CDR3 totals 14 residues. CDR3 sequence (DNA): TGTGCCAGCAGTCCTCAGACAGTCCAAGAGACCCAGTACTTC. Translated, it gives CASSPQTVQETQYF.

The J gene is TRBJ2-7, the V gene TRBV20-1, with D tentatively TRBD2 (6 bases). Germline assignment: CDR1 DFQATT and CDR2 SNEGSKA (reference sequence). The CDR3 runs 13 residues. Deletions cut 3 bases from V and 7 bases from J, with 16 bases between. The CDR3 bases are TGCAGTGCTAGGGTGGCGGGGACGTGGGAGCAGTACTTC. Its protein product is CSARVAGTWEQYF.

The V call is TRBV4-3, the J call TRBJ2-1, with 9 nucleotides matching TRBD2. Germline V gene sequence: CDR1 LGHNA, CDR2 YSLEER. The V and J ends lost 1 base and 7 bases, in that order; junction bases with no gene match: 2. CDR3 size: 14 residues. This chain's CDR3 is CASSQGLAGNEQFF. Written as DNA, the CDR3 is TGCGCCAGCAGCCAAGGTCTAGCGGGGAATGAGCAGTTCTTC.

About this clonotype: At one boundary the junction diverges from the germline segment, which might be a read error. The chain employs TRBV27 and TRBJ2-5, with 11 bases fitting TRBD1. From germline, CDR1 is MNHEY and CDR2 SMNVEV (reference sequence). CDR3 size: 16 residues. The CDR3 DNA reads TGTACCAGCAGTTTGAAACCGGGACAGGGGGTAGAGACCCAGTACTTC. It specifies CTSSLKPGQGVETQYF.

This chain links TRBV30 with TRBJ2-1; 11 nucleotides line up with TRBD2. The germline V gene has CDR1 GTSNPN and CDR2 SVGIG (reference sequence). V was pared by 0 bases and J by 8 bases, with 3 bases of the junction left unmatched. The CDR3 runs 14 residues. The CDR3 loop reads CAWSVRLAGYEQFF. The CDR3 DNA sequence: TGTGCCTGGAGTGTACGACTAGCGGGGTATGAGCAGTTCTTC.

The CDR3 DNA follows: TGTGCCTGGAAGGGAGCGGGGGTCGCAGATACGCAGTATTTT. This encodes CAWKGAGVADTQYF. The chain combines TRBV30 with TRBJ2-3; 8 bases map to TRBD2. The junction had 7 bases not matched to a gene; V was cut back by 4 bases and J by 4 bases. Germline assignment: CDR1 GTSNPN and CDR2 SVGIG (reference sequence). This CDR3 comprises 14 residues.

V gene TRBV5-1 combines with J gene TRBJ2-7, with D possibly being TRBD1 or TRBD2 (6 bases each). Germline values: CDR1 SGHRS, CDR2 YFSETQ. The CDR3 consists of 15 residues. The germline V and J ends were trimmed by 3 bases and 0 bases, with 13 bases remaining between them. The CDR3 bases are TGCGCCAGCAGCTCCGGGGGCCAAATCTCCTACGAGCAGTACTTC. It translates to CASSSGGQISYEQYF.